These 20 T cell receptor beta chains were sequenced from one sample in a study of beta chain features in type 1 diabetes. TCRB transcripts that were expressed got sequenced, as all of the isolated RNA had been reverse transcribed. The repertoire was sequenced with immunoSEQ multiplex PCR; TCRdb's copy has only in-frame clones and lacks some. The sample lists 38,000 or so clones; 55% to 70% were seen once. Specimen: Tregs from blood. Every receptor here comes from a woman under 40 in good health.

The V call is TRBV6-6, the J call TRBJ2-1; D uncertain. The CDR3 runs to 12 residues. Germline CDR1 and CDR2: MNHNY and SVGAGI (reference sequence). The V and J ends lost 3 bases and 5 bases respectively, with 5 bases between them. In DNA, the CDR3 is TGTGCCAGCAGTTATTCGGACAATGAGCAGTTCTTC. Its translation is CASSYSDNEQFF.

This clone appeared once. J is TRBJ2-7 and V is TRBV6-5; 12 positions match TRBD2. Trimming cost V 6 bases and J 4 bases; bases outside gene matches: 7. The CDR3 runs to 15 residues. Germline V gene sequence: CDR1 MNHEY, CDR2 SVGAGI. CDR3 protein: CASRTTSGRSYEQYF. Written as DNA, the CDR3 is TGTGCCAGCAGAACGACTAGCGGGAGATCTTACGAGCAGTACTTC.

This clone has just a few counts. The rearrangement uses TRBV5-1 and TRBJ2-7; TRBD2 matches 8 bases. The CDR3 runs 14 residues. From germline, CDR1 is SGHRS and CDR2 YFSETQ. The V gene end was trimmed by 0 bases and the J gene end by 2 bases; junction bases not matched to a gene: 1. The CDR3 here is CASSLVSGAYEQYF. The DNA of the CDR3 is TGCGCCAGCAGCTTGGTTAGCGGGGCCTACGAGCAGTACTTC. The variable domain in full, with the rest retrieved from reference TRBV5-1 and TRBJ2-7, is KAGVTQTPRYLIKTRGQQVTLSCSPISGHRSVSWYQQTPGQGLQFLFEYFSETQRNKGNFPGRFSGRQFSNSRSEMNVSTLELGDSALYLCASSLVSGAYEQYFGPGTRLTVT.

This clone was counted only a few times. V is TRBV5-5 and J is TRBJ1-1; maybe TRBD1 (5 bases). Per the germline V gene, CDR1 is SGHKS and CDR2 is YYEKEE (reference sequence). The CDR3 runs to 16 residues. The V gene lost 0 bases and the J gene lost 0 bases, with 12 bases spanning the gap. The CDR3 DNA follows: TGTGCCAGCAGCTTGGATAAGAGACAGCTGAACACTGAAGCTTTCTTT. It encodes CASSLDKRQLNTEAFF.

The chain recombines TRBV5-1 with TRBJ1-1, with D tentatively TRBD1 (5 bases). V lost 0 bases, J lost 1 base, and 10 bases lay in between. The CDR3 extends over 15 amino acids. The germline gives CDR1 SGHRS, CDR2 YFSETQ. CDR3 protein: CASSLGGAGNTEAFF. CDR3 coding DNA: TGCGCCAGCAGCTTGGGCGGGGCGGGGAACACTGAAGCTTTCTTT.

V gene TRBV6-1 combines with J gene TRBJ2-7; D is possibly TRBD1 (6 bases). The CDR3 covers 13 residues. Trimming removed 5 bases from V and 6 bases from J, with 14 bases in between. Germline V gene sequence: CDR1 MNHNS, CDR2 SASEGT. CDR3 amino acids: CASSRTGSREQYF. CDR3 bases: TGTGCCAGCAGTCGTACAGGGTCCCGCGAGCAGTACTTC.

As DNA, the CDR3 is TGTGCCAGCAGCCCTCGGACAGGCTGGGTTTATGGCTACACCTTC. Its protein product is CASSPRTGWVYGYTF. J is TRBJ1-2 and V is TRBV7-2, with TRBD1 matching 7 bases. CDR1 and CDR2 from the germline V gene are SGHTA and FQGNSA. V was clipped by 5 bases and J by 5 bases; unmatched bases: 11. CDR3 length: 15 amino acids.

This clone was counted between two and nine times. This chain joins TRBV2 and TRBJ1-2, with D perhaps TRBD1 (5 bases). With 4 bases removed from V and 7 bases from J, the gap between germline ends came to 16 bases. The CDR3 totals 14 residues. Germline-derived CDR1 and CDR2 are SNHLY and FYNNEI. The CDR3 is CASSVGSQRGGYTF. The CDR3 DNA follows: TGTGCCAGCAGTGTGGGAAGCCAAAGGGGTGGCTACACCTTC.

The gene calls are TRBV11-2 and TRBJ2-7; D remains ambiguous. The V and J ends lost 1 base and 2 bases respectively, with 12 bases between them. The CDR3 is 15 amino acids. Per germline, CDR1 SGHAT and CDR2 FQNNGV. The CDR3 DNA reads TGTGCCAGCAGCTTAGTACCCCTTGAGCCCTACGAGCAGTACTTC. Translation: CASSLVPLEPYEQYF.

The J gene is TRBJ2-5, the V gene TRBV7-2; the match to TRBD2 covers 8 bases. Trimming cost V 2 bases and J 5 bases; bases outside gene matches: 10. The CDR3 loop spans 16 amino acids. Germline V CDR1 and CDR2: SGHTA, FQGNSA. CDR3 amino acids: CASSLTTGRAGETQYF. DNA for the CDR3: TGTGCCAGCAGCTTAACGACCGGGAGGGCCGGGGAGACCCAGTACTTC.

The rearrangement joins TRBV27 to TRBJ2-7; 11 bases fit TRBD1. The junction had 6 bases not matched to a gene; V was cut back by 5 bases and J by 3 bases. Germline values: CDR1 MNHEY, CDR2 SMNVEV (reference sequence). CDR3 size: 15 residues. The DNA of the CDR3 is TGTGCCAGCAGTCCCCCCGGGACAGGGGGCTACGAGCAGTACTTC. Protein sequence: CASSPPGTGGYEQYF.

This clone was seen a handful of times. This chain links TRBV4-3 with TRBJ1-4, with TRBD1 matching 9 bases. The germline V gene has CDR1 LGHNA and CDR2 YSLEER. The CDR3 loop spans 14 amino acids. The ends lost 4 bases at V and 6 bases at J; junction bases unmatched: 3. The CDR3 here is CASSPGTGYEKLFF. CDR3 bases: TGCGCCAGCAGCCCCGGGACAGGGTATGAAAAACTGTTTTTT.

This clone has a handful of counts. The DNA of the CDR3 is TGTGCCAGCAGCTCGACAGGGGCGAACACTGAAGCTTTCTTT. It codes for CASSSTGANTEAFF. J is TRBJ1-1 and V is TRBV7-2; 8 bases map to TRBD1. Germline CDR1 and CDR2: SGHTA and FQGNSA. V shed 4 bases and J 1 base; nucleotides not matched to a gene: 2. This CDR3 is 14 amino acids long.

In its sample, this clone was seen a few times. The V call is TRBV6-1, the J call TRBJ1-1, with 7 bases identical to TRBD1. Germline V gives CDR1 MNHNS, CDR2 SASEGT. CDR3 length equals 13 residues. Trimming removed 2 bases from V and 8 bases from J; junction bases left unmatched: 5. CDR3 coding DNA: TGTGCCAGCAGTGAAACGACAGGGAAAGAAGCTTTCTTT. It is translated as CASSETTGKEAFF.

The chain joins TRBV4-1 to TRBJ2-3, with D unresolved. This CDR3 spans 16 amino acids. CDR1 and CDR2 from the germline V gene are MGHRA and YSYEKL. V was pared by 4 bases and J by 0 bases, with 14 bases between. The CDR3 nucleotides read TGCGCCAGCAGCCCCACACTAATTTCAAGCACAGATACGCAGTATTTT. Protein product: CASSPTLISSTDTQYF.

The V gene is TRBV2, the J gene TRBJ1-5; 7 positions agree with TRBD1. Germline trimming cut 6 bases from V and 3 bases from J; bases unmatched to any gene: 2. Per germline, CDR1 SNHLY and CDR2 FYNNEI. The CDR3 is made up of 13 amino acids. The CDR3 is CASRQGNNQPQHF. DNA for the CDR3: TGTGCCAGCAGACAGGGGAACAATCAGCCCCAGCATTTT.

The chain employs TRBV5-4 and TRBJ2-5; 7 nucleotides match TRBD1. J lost 2 bases, V lost 2 bases, and 3 bases had no gene match. CDR1 and CDR2 from the germline V gene are SGHNT and YYREEE (reference sequence). The CDR3 is 14 amino acids. CDR3 DNA sequence: TGTGCCAGCAGCTTCCGGGACAGACAAGAGACCCAGTACTTC. It translates to CASSFRDRQETQYF.

This clone was counted a few times. V is TRBV15 and J is TRBJ2-4, with D possibly TRBD2 on 5 matching bases. V lost 5 bases, J lost 3 bases, and 8 bases lay in between. Per the germline V gene, CDR1 is LNHNV and CDR2 is YYDKDF (reference sequence). This CDR3 is built from 13 residues. The CDR3 DNA is TGTGCCACCAGCCGGGATTTCAAAAACATTCAGTACTTC. Translation: CATSRDFKNIQYF.

By its share, this clone is medium-sized. This chain links TRBV28 with TRBJ2-1, with 10 bases fitting TRBD2. Trimming cost V 6 bases and J 0 bases; bases outside gene matches: 5. The CDR3 is 16 residues long. The germline gives CDR1 MDHEN, CDR2 SYDVKM. CDR3 coding DNA: TGTGCCAGCAGGAGCGGGAGGGCCAGCTCCTACAATGAGCAGTTCTTC. Protein sequence: CASRSGRASSYNEQFF.

This clone was counted between two and nine times. This sequence joins TRBV6-5 and TRBJ1-1, with D possibly being TRBD1 (6 bases). The CDR3 loop spans 16 amino acids. Germline CDR1 MNHEY, CDR2 SVGAGI. V lost 2 bases to trimming and J lost 5 bases, with 18 bases between them. The CDR3, as DNA: TGTGCCAGCAGTTACAATCTTATTGACAGGTGGACTGAAGCTTTCTTT. Protein: CASSYNLIDRWTEAFF.